This TCR beta chain was recorded in a study of shared clonotypes between healthy human individuals. Study-wide background: Three plates each covered CD4 naive and memory; CD8 naive two, CD8 memory one.

Measured with immunoSEQ multiplex PCR; TCRdb has only the in-frame clones, and not every one. The table shows 950,000 to 1,300,000 clones, with around 75% occurring only once. Note on this clone: The antigen is unknown.

Regarding the study as a whole: Represented genetic and exposure-history diversity was restricted by having few donors.

This CDR3 comprises 14 residues. Per the germline V gene, CDR1 is SGHTA and CDR2 is FQGNSA. The germline V and J ends were trimmed by 5 bases and 3 bases, with 11 bases remaining between them. The chain employs TRBV7-2 and TRBJ1-5, with D perhaps matching TRBD1 (6 bases). This receptor was obtained from a man aged 18 to 29 in good health. The sequenced sample consisted of memory CD4+ T cells sorted from blood. Documented subset: CD45RA-negative fraction. The CDR3 DNA reads as TGTGCCAGCAGCGCTGACAGGTTCAATCAGCCCCAGCATTTT. Translation: CASSADRFNQPQHF.